The source of this T cell receptor beta chain is a study of T cell repertoires in cytomegalovirus infection. For the study at large: A matching HLA type, together with CMV infection, was signaled by public TCR beta signatures.

MiXCR was run by TCRdb on the reads, yielding one entry per CDR3 protein. The sample yields roughly 77,000 distinct CDR3 sequences, 3% to 4.5% seen once. Points from the study as a whole: CMV carriers having the relevant HLA were flagged by cumulative public TCR beta family frequency.

This clonotype has ten or more counts. No antigen is known for it. There are 11 residues in the CDR3. V dropped 6 bases and J dropped 16 bases, with 13 bases sitting between them. Germline CDR1 MDHEN, CDR2 SYDVKM. The clonotype was recovered from a human donor in good health (CMV status not recorded). Some clones in this sample may be carry-over from other donors' samples. The rearrangement joins TRBV28 to TRBJ1-6, with D possibly TRBD1 on 5 matching bases. The sequenced sample consisted of PBMCs. The CDR3 protein is CASSLGTALHF. The DNA for the CDR3 is TGTGCCAGCAGCCTTGGGACCGCACTCCACTTT.